The rows below give T cell receptor beta chains drawn from one sample of a study of T-cell memory formation after mild COVID-19. MiXCR, applied by TCRdb to the 5' RACE reads, yields one record per CDR3 protein. The repertoire holds some 270,000 distinct CDR3 sequences, with less than 20% as singletons. Sequences were obtained from PBMCs or a T cell subset sorted from them (not recorded which). Receptors originate from an adult woman who had mild COVID-19 (a few samples of this study predate the infection). Cell type and time point are not known. The CDR3 runs from the conserved cysteine through the conserved F or W. The D gene is left open where the match is weak. A clone size is listed for some rows: how often the clone was seen (once, few, many), or a class if it is expanded.

clone size	V gene	D gene	J gene	CDR3 DNA	CDR3 protein
few	TRBV15	NA	TRBJ2-7	TGTGCCACCAGCACAACGGGGATCAAGCAGTACTTC	CATSTTGIKQYF
few	TRBV12-3/TRBV12-4	NA	TRBJ2-7	TGTGCCAGCAGTTTACAGGACCTATACGAGCAGTACTTC	CASSLQDLYEQYF
NA	TRBV7-2	TRBD2	TRBJ2-2	TGTGCCAGCAGCGCCTTAGCGGGAGGGCCTGGGGAGCTGTTTTTT	CASSALAGGPGELFF
NA	TRBV5-1	NA	TRBJ2-5	TGCGCCAGCAGCTTGAATAAAGGGGTCCAGTACTTC	CASSLNKGVQYF
NA	TRBV5-1	NA	TRBJ2-2	TGCGCCAGCAGTTTCACTGTTGGGACCGGGGAGCTGTTTTTT	CASSFTVGTGELFF
few	TRBV6-5	NA	TRBJ2-5	TGTGCCAGCAGTTACGGACTCTTGCCCCAAGAGACCCAGTACTTC	CASSYGLLPQETQYF
many	TRBV4-2	TRBD2	TRBJ2-3	TGTGCCAGCCAGGCCGGGACTAGCTATGGAGATACGCAGTATTTT	CASQAGTSYGDTQYF
few	TRBV7-2	NA	TRBJ1-4	TGTGCCAGCAGCTTAAGAGGGAGAGCAACTAATGAAAAACTGTTTTTT	CASSLRGRATNEKLFF
few	TRBV27	TRBD1	TRBJ1-1	TGTGCCGGACCGGGACAGTGGGGCACTGAAGCTTTCTTT	CAGPGQWGTEAFF
many	TRBV12-3/TRBV12-4	TRBD1	TRBJ2-5	TGTGCCAGCAGTTTTGGCCAGGGGGTGTTTGGAGAGACCCAGTACTTC	CASSFGQGVFGETQYF
NA	TRBV5-5	NA	TRBJ2-2	TGTGCCAGCAGCTGGGGAATGCTAGCCCGGGGGAAATACACCGGGGAGCTGTTTTTT	CASSWGMLARGKYTGELFF
few	TRBV7-9	TRBD2	TRBJ2-3	TGTGCCAGCAGCTCGACTAGCGAGGGGTGGAGGTATTTT	CASSSTSEGWRYF
NA	TRBV25-1	TRBD1	TRBJ1-1	TGTGCCAGCAGTGAATTGTTACCAGGGGGCCGGACTGAAGCTTTCTTT	CASSELLPGGRTEAFF
NA	TRBV7-2	NA	TRBJ2-3	TGTGCCAGCGAAGAAAGCACAGATACGCAGTATTTT	CASEESTDTQYF
many	TRBV5-1	TRBD1	TRBJ2-3	TGCGCCAGCAGCGGGGGCAGGGGGCGGTCAGATACGCAGTATTTT	CASSGGRGRSDTQYF
NA	TRBV6-2/TRBV6-3	NA	TRBJ1-5	TGTGCCAGCAGTACTGGGATGCATAGCAATCAGCCCCAGCATTTT	CASSTGMHSNQPQHF
NA	TRBV7-7	TRBD1	TRBJ2-1	TGTGCTAGCAGCTTAGGGACAGGGGATGAGCAGTTCTTC	CASSLGTGDEQFF
NA	TRBV6-2/TRBV6-3	TRBD2	TRBJ2-1	TGTGCCAGCTGCCATGGACTAGCGGGTAGGGATGAGCAGTTCTTC	CASCHGLAGRDEQFF
NA	TRBV5-4	TRBD2	TRBJ2-5	TGTGCCAGCAGCCCTAGCGGGGGGGACCAAGAGACCCAGTACTTC	CASSPSGGDQETQYF
few	TRBV5-6	NA	TRBJ2-5	TGTGCCAGCAGCTTCCTGGCTAGCGACCAAGAGACCCAGTACTTC	CASSFLASDQETQYF
many	TRBV5-1	NA	TRBJ2-3	TGCGCCAGCAGCGATACCGGGGGATCAGATACGCAGTATTTT	CASSDTGGSDTQYF
few	TRBV5-5	NA	TRBJ2-2	TGTGCCAGCAGTTCAGGGGACACCGGGGAGCTGTTTTTT	CASSSGDTGELFF
NA	TRBV7-2	NA	TRBJ2-4	TGTGCCAGCAGCTTATTGGTTATCGGGCCGGTAGGCGGGATGGCCAAAAACATTCAGTACTTC	CASSLLVIGPVGGMAKNIQYF
many	TRBV18	NA	TRBJ2-1	TGTGCCAGCTCACCACTAAGGGCCAGCTCATCTCGGGCCAATGAGCAGTTCTTC	CASSPLRASSSRANEQFF
many	TRBV7-2	TRBD2	TRBJ2-7	TGTGCCAGCAGCCCGGGTCGAGGACTAGGTGGCGAGCAGTACTTC	CASSPGRGLGGEQYF
few	TRBV7-9	NA	TRBJ2-7	TGTGCCAGCAGAGCCGGACAGTCCTACGAGCAGTACTTC	CASRAGQSYEQYF
few	TRBV7-9	NA	TRBJ1-6	TGTGCCAGCAGCCCTGGCCAGGGACGAAGGGATTCACCCCTCCACTTT	CASSPGQGRRDSPLHF
NA	TRBV9	NA	TRBJ2-1	TGTGCCAGCAGCGTAGATCAACCGGGGACAGAGCAGTTCTTC	CASSVDQPGTEQFF
NA	TRBV6-6	TRBD1	TRBJ2-7	TGTGCCAGCCGACAGGGGGCGGGCTCCTACGAGCAGTACTTC	CASRQGAGSYEQYF
few	TRBV29-1	TRBD1	TRBJ2-3	TGCAGCGTTGATCGCCAGGGGGCAACAGATACGCAGTATTTT	CSVDRQGATDTQYF
many	TRBV7-8	NA	TRBJ2-4	TGTGCCAGCAGCTGGTCCCGGAACAAAAACATTCAGTACTTC	CASSWSRNKNIQYF
NA	TRBV20-1	NA	TRBJ2-7	TGCAGTGCCACCCGCGGCATCTACGAGCAGTACTTC	CSATRGIYEQYF
few	TRBV6-2/TRBV6-3	NA	TRBJ2-1	TGTGCCAGCAGTTACTCGGTGGGTGGCTCACTCTTC	CASSYSVGGSLF
NA	TRBV29-1	NA	TRBJ2-7	TGCAGCGTTGAGAGGTCGGAAACCTACGAGCAGTACTTC	CSVERSETYEQYF
many	TRBV12-3/TRBV12-4	NA	TRBJ1-6	TGTGCCAGCAGTATGACACGTCGTATGGCCCTCCACTTT	CASSMTRRMALHF
many	TRBV7-2	NA	TRBJ2-5	TGTGCCAGCAGCCCCCGGAGGGGGTTACAAGAGACCCAGTACTTC	CASSPRRGLQETQYF
many	TRBV5-1	TRBD1	TRBJ1-6	TGCGCCAGCCGGGACAGGGTTAATTCACCCCTCCACTTT	CASRDRVNSPLHF
few	TRBV4-1	NA	TRBJ2-1	TGCGCCAGCAGTCTCGGACCGTCTTACAATGAGCAGTTCTTC	CASSLGPSYNEQFF
few	TRBV3-1	NA	TRBJ2-1	TGTGCCAGCAGCCGCCGCACTGAGCAGTTCTTC	CASSRRTEQFF
NA	TRBV18	NA	TRBJ2-5	TGTGCCAGCTCACCAGGTTCGTCGGGTCAGCGCCAAGAGACCCAGTACTTC	CASSPGSSGQRQETQYF
NA	TRBV4-1	NA	TRBJ1-2	TGCGCCAGCAGCCCCTGGCCTACCGGGAACCCGAGCTACACCTTC	CASSPWPTGNPSYTF
NA	TRBV12-3/TRBV12-4	TRBD1	TRBJ2-7	TGTGCCAGCAGTGTCGGGACAGCAGCCTCCGAGCAGTACTTC	CASSVGTAASEQYF
NA	TRBV2	TRBD2	TRBJ2-4	TGTGCCAGCAGTGAGTGGAGCGGGGGCGCCAAAAACATTCAGTACTTC	CASSEWSGGAKNIQYF
NA	TRBV2	NA	TRBJ2-2	TGTGCCAGCACTGAGGGAGCGACCGGGGAGCTGTTTTTT	CASTEGATGELFF
few	TRBV12-3/TRBV12-4	NA	TRBJ2-2	TGTGCCAGCAGTTTAGATAGTATCTACGGGGAGCTGTTTTTT	CASSLDSIYGELFF
NA	TRBV28	TRBD1	TRBJ2-7	TGTGCCAGCAGTTCAACGGGACAGATCGGCTACGAGCAGTACTTC	CASSSTGQIGYEQYF
NA	TRBV29-1	TRBD1	TRBJ1-1	TGCAGCATCCGTCGGGGGACAGGGTACACTGAAGCTTTCTTT	CSIRRGTGYTEAFF
NA	TRBV29-1	NA	TRBJ1-1	TGCAGCGTTTCCGCGAATCAACAGGGTGAAGCTTTCTTT	CSVSANQQGEAFF
NA	TRBV5-1	NA	TRBJ1-1	TGCGCCAGCAGCTTGGACGGGCAGGACACTGAAGCTTTCTTT	CASSLDGQDTEAFF
few	TRBV12-3/TRBV12-4	TRBD1	TRBJ2-1	TGTGCCAGCAGTCCCTCGGACAGGGGGGCTGAGCAGTTCTTC	CASSPSDRGAEQFF
NA	TRBV12-3/TRBV12-4	TRBD1	TRBJ1-2	TGTGCCAGCAGTTTAGTAACGACAGGGGGCATTGGCTACACCTTC	CASSLVTTGGIGYTF
NA	TRBV7-2	NA	TRBJ2-3	TGTGCCAGCAGCCCCCCAAGCTGGCGGACTATCACAGATACGCAGTATTTT	CASSPPSWRTITDTQYF
NA	TRBV7-3	TRBD1	TRBJ2-2	TGTGCCAGCAGATCGGACAGGGGGAACACCGGGGAGCTGTTTTTT	CASRSDRGNTGELFF
NA	TRBV12-3/TRBV12-4	NA	TRBJ2-1	TGTGCCAGCAGAAAGACGTCGGGGCTAAATGAGCAGTTCTTC	CASRKTSGLNEQFF
few	TRBV20-1	NA	TRBJ2-5	TGCAGTGCTCCCCTCGGGCTTCCACAAGAGACCCAGTACTTC	CSAPLGLPQETQYF
NA	TRBV7-9	TRBD2	TRBJ2-2	TGTGCCAGCAACACCCTGTGGCGGGAGGCGAGTGGGGAGCTGTTTTTT	CASNTLWREASGELFF
once	TRBV6-5	NA	TRBJ1-2	TGTGCCAGCAGTATGGACAGTACCTATGGCTACACCTTC	CASSMDSTYGYTF